This TCR beta chain stems from a study of blood T cell repertoires in COVID-19. Across the study: Sample material is recorded as cDNA or gDNA derived from T cells, B-cell-depleted T cells, or PBMCs.

V lost 6 bases, J lost 6 bases, and 11 bases stayed unmatched. Germline V gene sequence: CDR1 SNHLY, CDR2 FYNNEI. This CDR3 is built from 14 residues. Source study methods: For nucleated cells, counts were estimated from reference gene primer amplification. Assay used: immunoSEQ multiplex PCR; TCRdb lists only in-frame clones, some missing. V and J calls and clone size are copied from that table; D and trimming were computed from the DNA. Among about 300,000 clones, about nine tenths were seen once, and the ten largest hold about 2.3%. Sequencing input: peripheral blood. The chain employs TRBV2 and TRBJ2-7; 7 nucleotides align to TRBD1. This sequence originates from a man younger than 35 with active or convalescent COVID-19. The DNA of the CDR3 is TGTGCCAGCAGAGGTGACAGGGCCATGGTCGAGCAGTACTTC. Protein product: CASRGDRAMVEQYF.